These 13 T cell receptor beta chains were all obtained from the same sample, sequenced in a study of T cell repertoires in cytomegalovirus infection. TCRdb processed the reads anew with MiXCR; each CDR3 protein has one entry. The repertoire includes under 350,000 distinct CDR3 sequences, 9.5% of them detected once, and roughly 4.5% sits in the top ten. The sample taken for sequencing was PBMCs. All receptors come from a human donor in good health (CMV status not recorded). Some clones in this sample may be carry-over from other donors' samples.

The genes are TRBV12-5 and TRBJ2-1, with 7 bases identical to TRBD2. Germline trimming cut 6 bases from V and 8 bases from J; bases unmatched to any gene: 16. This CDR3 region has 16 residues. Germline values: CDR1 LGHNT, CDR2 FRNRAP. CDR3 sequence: CASGPGPGLPSDEQFF. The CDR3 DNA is TGTGCTAGTGGGCCAGGACCGGGACTACCCTCGGATGAGCAGTTCTTC.

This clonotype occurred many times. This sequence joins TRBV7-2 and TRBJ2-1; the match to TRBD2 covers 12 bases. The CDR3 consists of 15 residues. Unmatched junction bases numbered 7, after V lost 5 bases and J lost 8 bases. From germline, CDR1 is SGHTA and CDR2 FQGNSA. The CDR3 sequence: CASSGRTSGIDEQFF. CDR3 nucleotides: TGTGCCAGCAGCGGTAGGACTAGCGGGATTGATGAGCAGTTCTTC.

The CDR3 DNA follows: TGTGCCAGCAGCGCCGCGCATTGGACCGGGGAGCTGTTTTTT. Translation gives CASSAAHWTGELFF. The chain uses TRBV9 and TRBJ2-2; no clear D. The CDR3 has 14 amino acids. V shed 3 bases and J shed 5 bases, with 11 bases lying between them. Germline lookup yields CDR1 SGDLS and CDR2 YYNGEE.

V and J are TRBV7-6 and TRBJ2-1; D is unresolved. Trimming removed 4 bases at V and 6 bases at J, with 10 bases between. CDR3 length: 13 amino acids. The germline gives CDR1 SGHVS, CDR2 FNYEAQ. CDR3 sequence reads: CASSSVVRNEQFF. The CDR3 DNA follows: TGTGCCAGCAGCTCAGTCGTCCGCAATGAGCAGTTCTTC.

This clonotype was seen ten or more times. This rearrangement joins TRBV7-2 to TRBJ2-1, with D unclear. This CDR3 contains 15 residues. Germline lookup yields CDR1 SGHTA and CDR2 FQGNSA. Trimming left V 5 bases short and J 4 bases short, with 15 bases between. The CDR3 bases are TGTGCCAGCAGCCCCTCGGGCCCCATTTACAATGAGCAGTTCTTC. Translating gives CASSPSGPIYNEQFF.

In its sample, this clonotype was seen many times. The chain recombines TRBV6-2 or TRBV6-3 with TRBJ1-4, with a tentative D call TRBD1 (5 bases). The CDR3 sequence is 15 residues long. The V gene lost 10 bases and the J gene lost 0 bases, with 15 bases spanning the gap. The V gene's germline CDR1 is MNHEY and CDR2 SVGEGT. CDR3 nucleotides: TGTGCCACCCGACGAGACAGTGCAACTAATGAAAAACTGTTTTTT. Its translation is CATRRDSATNEKLFF.

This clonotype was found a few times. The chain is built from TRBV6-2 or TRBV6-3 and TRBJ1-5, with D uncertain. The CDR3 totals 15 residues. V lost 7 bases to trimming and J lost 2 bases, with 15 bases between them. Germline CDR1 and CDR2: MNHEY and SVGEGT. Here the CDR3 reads CASTRTLNGNQPQHF. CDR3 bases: TGTGCCAGCACCCGGACTTTAAATGGCAATCAGCCCCAGCATTTT.

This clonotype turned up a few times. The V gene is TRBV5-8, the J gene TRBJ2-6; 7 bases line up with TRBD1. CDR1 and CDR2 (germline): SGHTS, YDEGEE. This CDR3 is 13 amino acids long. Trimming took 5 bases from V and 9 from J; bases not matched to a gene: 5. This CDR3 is CASRDRLINVLTF. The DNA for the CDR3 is TGTGCCAGCAGGGACAGGTTAATCAACGTCCTGACTTTC.

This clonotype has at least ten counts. CDR3 DNA sequence: TGTGCCAGCAGCAGGGACAGGACAGACACCGGGGAGCTGTTTTTT. Protein: CASSRDRTDTGELFF. J is TRBJ2-2 and V is TRBV7-2, with TRBD1 matching 8 bases. The V gene end was trimmed by 5 bases and the J gene end by 3 bases; junction bases not matched to a gene: 5. The CDR3 runs 15 residues. From germline, CDR1 is SGHTA and CDR2 FQGNSA. The full variable domain, completed using reference TRBV7-2 and TRBJ2-2, is GAGVSQSPSNKVTEKGKDVELRCDPISGHTALYWYRQSLGQGLEFLIYFQGNSAPDKSGLPSDRFSAERTGGSVSTLTIQRTQQEDSAVYLCASSRDRTDTGELFFGEGSRLTVL.

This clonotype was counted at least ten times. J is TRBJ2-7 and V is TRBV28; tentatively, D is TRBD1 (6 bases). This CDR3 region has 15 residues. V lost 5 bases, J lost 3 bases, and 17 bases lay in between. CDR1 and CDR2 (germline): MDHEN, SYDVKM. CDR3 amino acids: CASSLYRAANYEQYF. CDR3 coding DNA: TGTGCCAGCAGTCTATACAGGGCAGCAAACTACGAGCAGTACTTC.

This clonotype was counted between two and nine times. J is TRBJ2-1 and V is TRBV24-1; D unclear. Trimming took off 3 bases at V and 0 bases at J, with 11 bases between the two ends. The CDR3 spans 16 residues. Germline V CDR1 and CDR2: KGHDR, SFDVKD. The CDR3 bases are TGTGCCACCAGTGATAGAGGCAGGAGCTCCTACAATGAGCAGTTCTTC. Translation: CATSDRGRSSYNEQFF.

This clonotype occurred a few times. CDR3 DNA: TGTGCTAGTGGTTTCGGGCAGGGGTTTCCTGAAGCTTTCTTT. Encoded protein: CASGFGQGFPEAFF. The V and J genes are TRBV12-5 and TRBJ1-1, with D tentatively TRBD1 (6 bases). Trimming removed 3 bases at V and 6 bases at J, with 14 bases between. The length of the CDR3 is 14 residues. Germline V CDR1 and CDR2: LGHNT, FRNRAP.

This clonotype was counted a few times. The CDR3 reads CAISDQGGDEAFF. The DNA for the CDR3 is TGTGCCATCAGTGACCAGGGGGGAGATGAAGCTTTCTTT. This rearrangement joins TRBV10-3 to TRBJ1-1, with 7 positions matching TRBD1. The J segment lost 7 bases and the V segment lost 3 bases, leaving 5 bases of the junction unmatched. The CDR3 consists of 13 residues. The germline V gene has CDR1 ENHRY and CDR2 SYGVKD.